Listed below are T cell receptor beta chains from one sample, sequenced in a study of identical twins. Using its own MiXCR run on the 5' RACE reads, TCRdb lists one record per CDR3 protein. The sample carries approximately 700,000 distinct CDR3 sequences, 18% recorded once. Another study also made use of these data, one on T cells expressing NK-cell markers.

Sample: PBMCs. All receptors come from a woman in her late teens or twenties in good health. CDR3s include the opening cysteine and the closing phenylalanine or tryptophan. The D gene is left open where the match is weak. Size tells how often a clone was seen (once, few, many) or the class of an expanded clone, and some rows leave it out.

clone_size | j_call | v_call | d_call | cdr3_aa | cdr3_nt
few | TRBJ2-3 | TRBV28 | TRBD2 | CASRATSASTDTQYF | TGTGCCAGCAGGGCGACTAGCGCGAGCACAGATACGCAGTATTTT
. | TRBJ2-7 | TRBV12-3/TRBV12-4 | . | CASRNRDGGQYEQYF | TGTGCCAGCAGAAACCGGGACGGAGGTCAATACGAGCAGTACTTC
. | TRBJ1-6 | TRBV20-1 | . | CSARVRQGNSPLHF | TGCAGTGCTAGAGTTCGGCAAGGAAATTCACCCCTCCACTTT
few | TRBJ2-1 | TRBV4-3 | TRBD2 | CASSPFTRGGAYNEQFF | TGCGCCAGCAGTCCCTTTACCCGGGGAGGGGCCTACAATGAGCAGTTCTTC
few | TRBJ1-5 | TRBV20-1 | . | CSARLPGGGQPQHF | TGCAGTGCTAGACTCCCCGGAGGGGGTCAGCCCCAGCATTTT
few | TRBJ2-3 | TRBV20-1 | TRBD2 | CSATGLAGADTQYF | TGCAGTGCGACTGGACTAGCGGGAGCAGATACGCAGTATTTT
. | TRBJ2-5 | TRBV10-3 | . | CAISPGGSVGETQYF | TGTGCCATCAGTCCCGGGGGTAGCGTGGGAGAGACCCAGTACTTC
few | TRBJ1-2 | TRBV25-1 | . | CASSAAGRDGYTF | TGTGCCAGCAGTGCGGCAGGTCGGGATGGCTACACCTTC
few | TRBJ2-7 | TRBV5-1 | TRBD1 | CASGPGQGYEQYF | TGCGCCAGCGGACCGGGACAGGGCTACGAGCAGTACTTC
. | TRBJ1-5 | TRBV20-1 | . | CSARRLGPQPQHF | TGCAGTGCTAGGAGATTGGGACCCCAGCCCCAGCATTTT
few | TRBJ2-7 | TRBV7-2 | . | CASSMEGISEQYF | TGTGCCAGCAGTATGGAGGGGATCTCCGAGCAGTACTTC
many | TRBJ2-1 | TRBV12-3/TRBV12-4 | . | CASSPRGGPNEQFF | TGTGCCAGCAGTCCCCGGGGTGGCCCCAATGAGCAGTTCTTC
. | TRBJ2-7 | TRBV12-3/TRBV12-4 | . | CASSLWTEDEQYF | TGTGCCAGCAGTTTGTGGACAGAGGACGAGCAGTACTTC
. | TRBJ2-1 | TRBV5-6 | . | CASKGAGNEQFF | TGTGCCAGCAAAGGGGCGGGCAATGAGCAGTTCTTC
. | TRBJ2-6 | TRBV1 | . | CTSSQAKREFSGANVLTF | TGCACCAGCAGCCAAGCCAAGCGGGAGTTCTCTGGGGCCAACGTCCTGACTTTC
few | TRBJ1-4 | TRBV7-9 | TRBD1 | CAGRQGLSEKLFF | TGTGCCGGTCGACAGGGGTTAAGTGAAAAACTGTTTTTT
. | TRBJ2-1 | TRBV5-1 | . | CASSLPPWGASSYNEQFF | TGCGCCAGCAGCCTACCTCCTTGGGGGGCCTCCAGCTACAATGAGCAGTTCTTC
many | TRBJ2-5 | TRBV6-5 | . | CASSYLETQYF | TGTGCCAGCAGTTACCTCGAGACCCAGTACTTC
. | TRBJ2-2 | TRBV20-1 | . | CSAQGATGELFF | TGCAGTGCACAGGGTGCCACCGGGGAGCTGTTTTTT
. | TRBJ2-7 | TRBV5-1 | TRBD2 | CASTSGLPYEQYF | TGCGCCAGCACATCGGGACTACCCTACGAGCAGTACTTC
few | TRBJ1-2 | TRBV20-1 | TRBD1 | CSAIGQGEFGYTF | TGCAGTGCTATCGGACAGGGGGAGTTTGGCTACACCTTC
. | TRBJ2-5 | TRBV3-1 | . | CASSQSGQETQYF | TGTGCCAGCAGCCAATCGGGACAAGAGACCCAGTACTTC
few | TRBJ1-1 | TRBV3-1 | TRBD1 | CASIGQGAPNTEAFF | TGTGCCAGCATAGGACAGGGGGCGCCGAACACTGAAGCTTTCTTT